These 24 T cell receptor beta chains were sequenced from one sample in a study of immune characterization of retroperitoneal liposarcoma. TCRdb processed the PCR reads anew with MiXCR; each CDR3 protein has one entry. Among 2,700 or so distinct CDR3 sequences listed, 30% to 45% were seen once. What was sequenced was tumor tissue. All receptors derive from a male donor with retroperitoneal liposarcoma.

This chain joins TRBV7-7 and TRBJ2-2; D gene ambiguous. This CDR3 is 13 amino acids long. V was shortened by 6 bases and J by 3 bases, with 8 bases between the two germline ends. In germline, CDR1 is SSHAT, CDR2 FNYEAQ (reference sequence). CDR3 bases: TGTGCCAGCAGGAATCCGTACACCGGGGAGCTGTTTTTT. Translated, it gives CASRNPYTGELFF.

The CDR3 loop is CASSLFTSYEQYF. As DNA, the CDR3 is TGTGCCAGCAGCTTATTCACATCCTACGAGCAGTACTTC. The chain combines TRBV11-2 with TRBJ2-5; D not resolved. The J call may be mistaken, given a closer DNA end match to TRBJ2-7. CDR3 length: 13 residues. Germline CDR1 reads SGHAT; CDR2 reads FQNNGV.

This clonotype was observed a few times. This sequence joins TRBV6-9 and TRBJ1-2; 12 nucleotides line up with TRBD1. V lost 2 bases, J lost 8 bases, and 9 bases stayed unmatched. This CDR3 comprises 16 residues. Per germline, CDR1 MNHGY and CDR2 SVAAGI. As DNA, the CDR3 is TGTGCCAGCAGTTATGGGACAGGGGGCGAAAGGGCCGGCTACACCTTC. It is translated as CASSYGTGGERAGYTF.

This clonotype showed up just a few times. The chain is built from TRBV11-3 and TRBJ2-1; 8 bases map to TRBD2. CDR1 and CDR2 from the germline V gene are SGHNT and YENEEA. V shed 1 base, J shed 8 bases, and the junction held 19 bases outside the gene matches. The CDR3 is 19 amino acids. The CDR3 loop reads CASSLGALVGLAWYHEQFF. The CDR3 DNA sequence: TGTGCCAGCAGCTTAGGAGCCCTCGTCGGACTAGCATGGTACCATGAGCAGTTCTTC.

The rearrangement links TRBV6-1 to TRBJ2-5; no clear D gene. The DNA end is a closer match to TRBJ2-7, so the J assignment may be wrong. The germline V gene has CDR1 MNHNS and CDR2 SASEGT. The CDR3 loop spans 14 amino acids. The DNA of the CDR3 is TGTGCCAGCAGTGAAGAGTACGGAACCTACGAGCAGTACTTC. The encoded protein is CASSEEYGTYEQYF.

This clonotype showed up just a few times. The CDR3 loop reads CASSPLSNYGYTF. Here the CDR3 DNA reads TGTGCCAGCAGCCCGCTTTCTAACTATGGCTACACCTTC. This chain connects TRBV12-3 or TRBV12-4 to TRBJ1-2; D is ambiguous. Trimming stripped 6 bases from V and 0 bases from J, with 8 bases between. The CDR3 extends over 13 amino acids.

This clonotype occurred a few times. The chain has TRBV6-1 and TRBJ1-4; 7 bases map to TRBD1. V shed 3 bases and J 5 bases; nucleotides not matched to a gene: 9. The length of the CDR3 is 16 residues. Germline assignment: CDR1 MNHNS and CDR2 SASEGT. CDR3 DNA: TGTGCCAGCAGTGAGAGTGACGCAGGGGGAAATGAAAAACTGTTTTTT. Its translation: CASSESDAGGNEKLFF.

The chain couples TRBV7-2 to TRBJ2-1; 13 bases fit TRBD2. Looked up from germline, CDR1 is SGHTA and CDR2 is FQGNSA. This CDR3 region has 14 residues. The V segment lost 5 bases and the J segment 10 bases; nucleotides outside the gene matches: 5. The DNA of the CDR3 is TGTGCCAGCAGCCTGGGACTAGCGGGGATCGAGCAGTTCTTC. This sequence encodes CASSLGLAGIEQFF. Full variable domain (missing parts from reference TRBV7-2 and TRBJ2-1): GAGVSQSPSNKVTEKGKDVELRCDPISGHTALYWYRQSLGQGLEFLIYFQGNSAPDKSGLPSDRFSAERTGGSVSTLTIQRTQQEDSAVYLCASSLGLAGIEQFFGPGTRLTVL.

By proportion, this clonotype is medium-sized. The chain joins TRBV27 to TRBJ1-2, with a possible D match to TRBD1 (5 bases). V lost 5 bases to trimming and J lost 7 bases, with 11 bases between them. The CDR3 is made up of 12 amino acids. The germline V gene has CDR1 MNHEY and CDR2 SMNVEV (reference sequence). CDR3 in amino acids: CASSPYGGGYTF. CDR3 DNA sequence: TGTGCCAGCAGTCCTTATGGGGGTGGCTACACCTTC.

The DNA of the CDR3 is TGTGCCAGCAGAATTTCGGGGGGGGTGGGGACCCAGTACTTC. The encoded protein is CASRISGGVGTQYF. This chain joins TRBV6-5 and TRBJ2-1, with 8 positions matching TRBD2. The J call may be mistaken, given a closer DNA end match to TRBJ2-5. Germline CDR1 is MNHEY and CDR2 is SVGAGI. There are 14 residues in the CDR3.

The J gene is TRBJ2-1, the V gene TRBV27; TRBD2 is a possible D gene (6 bases). The J call may be mistaken, given a closer DNA end match to TRBJ2-7. The CDR3 runs 15 residues. Germline V gene lookup returns CDR1 MNHEY and CDR2 SMNVEV (reference sequence). CDR3 coding DNA: TGTGCCAGCAGCCTGATGGAAACGGCGGGGACCGAGCAGTACTTC. Protein product: CASSLMETAGTEQYF.

In its sample, this clonotype is large (0.1 to 1%). The chain couples TRBV12-3 or TRBV12-4 to TRBJ2-1, with 7 bases aligning to TRBD1. The CDR3 contains 13 residues. The V gene end was trimmed by 3 bases and the J gene end by 10 bases; junction bases not matched to a gene: 6. The CDR3 sequence: CASSFRQGSEQFF. The CDR3 coding sequence is TGTGCCAGCAGTTTCCGACAGGGAAGCGAGCAGTTCTTC.

The gene calls are TRBV6-1 and TRBJ1-1, with 7 nucleotides matching TRBD1. There are 15 residues in the CDR3. Germline assignment: CDR1 MNHNS and CDR2 SASEGT. V trimming: 5 bases; J trimming: 1 base; junction bases outside the gene matches: 7. CDR3 in amino acids: CASSSQGVRNTEAFF. CDR3 coding DNA: TGTGCCAGCAGTTCGCAGGGGGTGCGGAACACTGAAGCTTTCTTT.

In its sample, this clonotype ranks as medium-sized. The V call is TRBV6-1, the J call TRBJ2-1; D is undetermined. The assigned J gene may be wrong: the sequence end matches TRBJ2-7 better. The CDR3 covers 15 residues. The V gene's germline CDR1 is MNHNS and CDR2 SASEGT. The CDR3 reads CASSSTLGRANEQYF. The CDR3 DNA reads as TGTGCCAGCAGTTCAACCCTCGGACGGGCAAACGAGCAGTACTTC.

V usage is TRBV7-2 and J usage is TRBJ2-2; 10 bases line up with TRBD2. Per the germline V gene, CDR1 is SGHTA and CDR2 is FQGNSA. This CDR3 is built from 15 residues. The trim removed 2 bases at V and 5 bases at J, leaving 2 bases unmatched. CDR3 nucleotides: TGTGCCAGCAGCTTAACAGCGGGAGGGACCGGGGAGCTGTTTTTT. Protein: CASSLTAGGTGELFF.

In its sample, this clonotype ranks as large. The gene calls are TRBV6-1 and TRBJ2-5; TRBD1 might be the D (6 bases). The end of the DNA is better explained by TRBJ2-7, so the J call may be wrong. The CDR3 length is 13 residues. Germline values: CDR1 MNHNS, CDR2 SASEGT. Written as DNA, the CDR3 is TGTGCCACGAGTGGACAGTTCTCCTACGAGCAGTACTTC. The encoded protein is CATSGQFSYEQYF.

V gene TRBV7-6 combines with J gene TRBJ2-1; D perhaps matches TRBD2 (7 bases). The V gene lost 3 bases and the J gene lost 8 bases, with 20 bases spanning the gap. CDR1 and CDR2 (germline): SGHVS, FNYEAQ. The CDR3 runs to 16 residues. The CDR3 region is CASSFRGASDGDEQFF. Written as DNA, the CDR3 is TGTGCCAGCAGCTTTCGGGGGGCTAGCGACGGGGATGAGCAGTTCTTC.

Relative to its sample, this clonotype is medium-sized. The chain is built from TRBV6-1 and TRBJ2-7, with TRBD1 identical over 7 bases. Germline V gives CDR1 MNHNS, CDR2 SASEGT. The CDR3 runs 16 residues. V was pared by 4 bases and J by 0 bases, with 9 bases of the junction left unmatched. CDR3 sequence: CASSVDRASSSYEQYF. The CDR3, as DNA: TGTGCCAGCAGTGTTGACAGGGCTAGTAGCTCCTACGAGCAGTACTTC.

By its share, this clonotype is medium-sized. The gene calls are TRBV6-1 and TRBJ2-1, with 8 bases identical to TRBD1. The better agreement between TRBJ2-7 and the DNA end casts doubt on the J call. This CDR3 contains 13 residues. The V gene's germline CDR1 is MNHNS and CDR2 SASEGT. CDR3 DNA: TGTGCCAGCATTGGACAGGGAGCCTACGAGCAGTACTTC. This sequence encodes CASIGQGAYEQYF.

The chain has TRBV6-1 and TRBJ2-1; 11 bases match TRBD2. This CDR3 is 13 amino acids long. The germline V gene has CDR1 MNHNS and CDR2 SASEGT. V shed 11 bases, J shed 7 bases, and the junction held 7 bases outside the gene matches. The chain's CDR3 is CAGRLAGRNEQFF. DNA for the CDR3: TGTGCCGGCCGACTAGCGGGAAGGAATGAGCAGTTCTTC.

This clonotype is categorized as medium-sized (0.01 to 0.1%). One end of the junction varies from germline; a read error may be responsible. CDR3 region: CASSSLGDADTQYF. The CDR3 region has the DNA TGTGCTAGCAGCTCCTTAGGTGATGCAGATACGCAGTATTTT. This rearrangement joins TRBV7-7 to TRBJ2-3, with D unresolved. The CDR3 length is 14 residues. Germline V gives CDR1 SSHAT, CDR2 FNYEAQ (reference sequence).

This clonotype is termed medium-sized. The chain combines TRBV25-1 with TRBJ2-6; D is ambiguous. This CDR3 region has 14 residues. Per the germline V gene, CDR1 is MGHDK and CDR2 is SYGVNS. The CDR3 coding sequence is TGTGCTTCTCGTAGTCATTCTGGGGCCAACGTCCTGACTTTC. Its protein is CASRSHSGANVLTF. The variable domain in full, with the rest retrieved from reference TRBV25-1 and TRBJ2-6, is EADIYQTPRYLVIGTGKKITLECSQTMGHDKMYWYQQDPGMELHLIHYSYGVNSTEKGDLSSESTVSRIRTEHFPLTLESARPSHTSQYLCASRSHSGANVLTFGAGSRLTVL.

Comments on this clonotype: As the CDR3 is not closed by the conserved phenylalanine or tryptophan, this likely results from a read error. The genes are TRBV27 and TRBJ2-1; 7 bases match TRBD1. The ends lost 3 bases at V and 6 bases at J; junction bases unmatched: 5. The germline CDR1 and CDR2 sequences are MNHEY and SMNVEV (reference sequence). This CDR3 has 14 amino acids. CDR3 coding DNA: TGTGCCAGCAGTTTGGGTCGACAGGGCAATGAGCAGTTCCTC. Protein sequence: CASSLGRQGNEQFL.

This clonotype was seen a handful of times. The rearrangement uses TRBV6-1 and TRBJ2-5, with TRBD1 as a possible D gene (6 bases). CDR3 length: 16 amino acids. V shed 7 bases and J shed 2 bases, with 20 bases lying between them. Germline lookup yields CDR1 MNHNS and CDR2 SASEGT. CDR3 protein: CASKGWGLLEQETQYF. In DNA, the CDR3 is TGTGCCAGCAAGGGTTGGGGGCTACTCGAACAAGAGACCCAGTACTTC.